This T cell receptor beta chain was sequenced in a study of T cell repertoires in cytomegalovirus infection. Germline values: CDR1 SQVTM, CDR2 ANQGSEA. The CDR3 has 13 amino acids. Trimming removed 6 bases from V and 8 bases from J, with 18 bases in between. This clonotype was seen a handful of times. Its antigen is as yet unknown. TCRdb reprocessed the reads with MiXCR, giving one entry per CDR3 protein. The table shows under 850,000 distinct CDR3 sequences, with roughly 36% occurring only once. The V and J genes are TRBV29-1 and TRBJ2-3; TRBD2 might be the D (7 bases). The clonotype originates from a human donor in good health (CMV status not recorded). Some clones in this sample may be carry-over from other donors' samples. Material: cultured PBMCs, obtained from culture after CMV antigen stimulation. CDR3: CSVGGASDSTQYF. The CDR3 nucleotides read TGCAGCGTGGGGGGGGCTAGCGACAGTACGCAGTATTTT.